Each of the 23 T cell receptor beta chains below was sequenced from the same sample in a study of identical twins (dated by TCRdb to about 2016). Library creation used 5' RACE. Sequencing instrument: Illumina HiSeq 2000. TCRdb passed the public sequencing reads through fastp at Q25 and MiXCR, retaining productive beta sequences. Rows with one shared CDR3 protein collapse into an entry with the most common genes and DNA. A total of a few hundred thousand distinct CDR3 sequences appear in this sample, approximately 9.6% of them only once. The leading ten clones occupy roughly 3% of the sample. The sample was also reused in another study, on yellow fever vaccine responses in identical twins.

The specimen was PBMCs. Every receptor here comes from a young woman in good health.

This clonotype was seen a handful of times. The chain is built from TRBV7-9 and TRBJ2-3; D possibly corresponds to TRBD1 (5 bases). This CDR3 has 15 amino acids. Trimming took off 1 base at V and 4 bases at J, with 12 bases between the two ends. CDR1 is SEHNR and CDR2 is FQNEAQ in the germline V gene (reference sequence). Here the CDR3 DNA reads TGTGCCAGCAGCTTAGATGGGGCCCGGGCAGATACGCAGTATTTT. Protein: CASSLDGARADTQYF.

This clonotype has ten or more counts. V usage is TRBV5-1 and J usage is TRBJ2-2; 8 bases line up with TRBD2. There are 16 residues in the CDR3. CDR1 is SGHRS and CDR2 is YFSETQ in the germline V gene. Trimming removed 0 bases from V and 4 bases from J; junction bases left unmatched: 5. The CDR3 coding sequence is TGCGCCAGCAGCTTGGCCCAAGCGGGAGTCACCGGGGAGCTGTTTTTT. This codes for CASSLAQAGVTGELFF.

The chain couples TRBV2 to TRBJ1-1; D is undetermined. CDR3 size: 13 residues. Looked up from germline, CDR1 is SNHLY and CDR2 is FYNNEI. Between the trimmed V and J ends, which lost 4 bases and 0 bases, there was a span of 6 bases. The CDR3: CASSVVMNTEAFF. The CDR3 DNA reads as TGTGCCAGCAGTGTCGTGATGAACACTGAAGCTTTCTTT.

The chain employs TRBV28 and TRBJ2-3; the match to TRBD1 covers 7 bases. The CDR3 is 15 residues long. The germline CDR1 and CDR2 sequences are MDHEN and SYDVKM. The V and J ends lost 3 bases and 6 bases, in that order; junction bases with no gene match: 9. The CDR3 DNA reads TGTGCCAGCAGTTTTCTGACAGGGTTTAGGGATACGCAGTATTTT. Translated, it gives CASSFLTGFRDTQYF.

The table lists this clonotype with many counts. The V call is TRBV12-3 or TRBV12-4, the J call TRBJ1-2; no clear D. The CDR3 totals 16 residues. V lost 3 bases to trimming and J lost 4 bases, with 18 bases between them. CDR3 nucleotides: TGTGCCAGCAGTTTTGGTGGGAGGGATCGAGTCTATGGCTACACCTTC. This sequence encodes CASSFGGRDRVYGYTF.

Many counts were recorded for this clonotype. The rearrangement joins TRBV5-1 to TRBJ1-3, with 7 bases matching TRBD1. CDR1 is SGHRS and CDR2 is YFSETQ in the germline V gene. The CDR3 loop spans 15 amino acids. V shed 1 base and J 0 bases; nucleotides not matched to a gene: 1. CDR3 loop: CASSLWDSSGNTIYF. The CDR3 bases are TGCGCCAGCAGCTTGTGGGACAGCTCTGGAAACACCATATATTTT.

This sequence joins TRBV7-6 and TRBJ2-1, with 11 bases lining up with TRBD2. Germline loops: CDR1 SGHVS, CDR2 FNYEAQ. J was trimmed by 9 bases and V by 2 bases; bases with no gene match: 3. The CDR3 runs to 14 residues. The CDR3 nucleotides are TGTGCCAGCAGCTTAACCGGGACTAGCGGTGAGCAGTTCTTC. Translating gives CASSLTGTSGEQFF.

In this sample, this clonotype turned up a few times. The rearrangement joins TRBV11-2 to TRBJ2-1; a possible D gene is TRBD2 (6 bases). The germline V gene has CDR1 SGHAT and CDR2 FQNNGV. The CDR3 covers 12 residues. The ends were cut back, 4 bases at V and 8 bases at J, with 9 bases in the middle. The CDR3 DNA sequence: TGTGCCAGCAGCTCCCGGGACTATGAGCAGTTCTTC. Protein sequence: CASSSRDYEQFF.

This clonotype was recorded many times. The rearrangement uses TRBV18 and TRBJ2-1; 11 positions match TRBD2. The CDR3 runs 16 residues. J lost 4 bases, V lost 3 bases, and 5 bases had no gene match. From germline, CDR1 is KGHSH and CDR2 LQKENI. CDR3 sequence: CASSPSTSGVYNEQFF. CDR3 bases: TGTGCCAGCTCACCGTCGACTAGCGGGGTGTACAATGAGCAGTTCTTC.

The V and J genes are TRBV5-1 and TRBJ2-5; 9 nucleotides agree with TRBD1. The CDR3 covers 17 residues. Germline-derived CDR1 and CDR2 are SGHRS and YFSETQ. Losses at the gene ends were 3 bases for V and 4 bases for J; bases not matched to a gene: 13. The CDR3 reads CASSWGLQGASGETQYF. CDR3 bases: TGCGCCAGCAGCTGGGGATTACAGGGGGCTTCTGGAGAGACCCAGTACTTC.

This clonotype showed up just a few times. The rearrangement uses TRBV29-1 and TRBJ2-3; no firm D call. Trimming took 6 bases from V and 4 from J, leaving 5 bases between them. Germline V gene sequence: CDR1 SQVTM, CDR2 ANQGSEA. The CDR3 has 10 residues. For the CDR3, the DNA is TGCAGCGTGTTATCAGATACGCAGTATTTT. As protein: CSVLSDTQYF.

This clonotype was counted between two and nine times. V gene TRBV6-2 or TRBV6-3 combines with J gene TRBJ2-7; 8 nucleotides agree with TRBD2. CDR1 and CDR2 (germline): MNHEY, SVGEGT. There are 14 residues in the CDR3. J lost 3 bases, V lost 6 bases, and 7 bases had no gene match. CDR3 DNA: TGTGCCAGCAGCGATCTGGGACTAGTCTACGAGCAGTACTTC. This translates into CASSDLGLVYEQYF.

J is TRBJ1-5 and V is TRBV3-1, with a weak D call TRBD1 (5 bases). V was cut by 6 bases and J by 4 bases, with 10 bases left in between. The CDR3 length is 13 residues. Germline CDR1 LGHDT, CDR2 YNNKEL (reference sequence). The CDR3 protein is CASSAGINQPQHF. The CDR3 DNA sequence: TGTGCCAGCAGTGCAGGGATAAATCAGCCCCAGCATTTT.

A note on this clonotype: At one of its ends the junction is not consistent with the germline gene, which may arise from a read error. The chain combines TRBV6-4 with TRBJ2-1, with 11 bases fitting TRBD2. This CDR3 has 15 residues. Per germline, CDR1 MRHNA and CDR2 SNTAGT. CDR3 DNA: TGTGACAGCTCATTGGGGACTAGCGGATACAATGAGCAGTTCTTC. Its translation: CDSSLGTSGYNEQFF.

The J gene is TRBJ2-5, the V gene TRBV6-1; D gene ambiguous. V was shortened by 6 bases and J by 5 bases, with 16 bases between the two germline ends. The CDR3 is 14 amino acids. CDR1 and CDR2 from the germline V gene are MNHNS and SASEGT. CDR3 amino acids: CASSPLAAEETQYF. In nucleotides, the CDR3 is TGTGCCAGCAGCCCCTTGGCGGCGGAGGAGACCCAGTACTTC.

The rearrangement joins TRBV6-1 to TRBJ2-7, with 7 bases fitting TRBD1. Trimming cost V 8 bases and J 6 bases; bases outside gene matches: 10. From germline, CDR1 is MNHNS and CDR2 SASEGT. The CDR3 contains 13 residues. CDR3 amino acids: CASWNRGVSEQYF. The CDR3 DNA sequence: TGTGCCAGCTGGAACAGGGGAGTCAGCGAGCAGTACTTC.

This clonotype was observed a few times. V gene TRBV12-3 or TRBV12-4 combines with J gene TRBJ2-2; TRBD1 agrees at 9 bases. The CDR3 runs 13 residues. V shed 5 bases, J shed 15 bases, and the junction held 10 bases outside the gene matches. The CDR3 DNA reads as TGTGCCAGCAGTCGTACAGGGGGCGACCTAATGTTTTTT. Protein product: CASSRTGGDLMFF.

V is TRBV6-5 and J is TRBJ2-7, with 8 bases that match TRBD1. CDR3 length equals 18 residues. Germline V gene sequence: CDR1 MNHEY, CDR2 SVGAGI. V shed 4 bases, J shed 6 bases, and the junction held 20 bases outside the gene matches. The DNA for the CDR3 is TGTGCCAGCAGTTCACCCACTGCTGTGACAGGGGTCTTCTCCGAGCAGTACTTC. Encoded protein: CASSSPTAVTGVFSEQYF.

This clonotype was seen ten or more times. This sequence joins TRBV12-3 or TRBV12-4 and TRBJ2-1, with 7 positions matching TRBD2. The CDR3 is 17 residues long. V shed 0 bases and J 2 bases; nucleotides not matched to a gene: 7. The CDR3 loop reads CASSLALGGGAYNEQFF. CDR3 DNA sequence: TGTGCCAGCAGTTTAGCGCTTGGGGGGGGGGCCTACAATGAGCAGTTCTTC.

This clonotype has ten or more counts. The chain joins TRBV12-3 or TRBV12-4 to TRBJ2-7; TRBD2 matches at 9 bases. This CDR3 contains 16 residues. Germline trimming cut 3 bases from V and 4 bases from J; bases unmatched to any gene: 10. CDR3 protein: CASSFSLAGSHYEQYF. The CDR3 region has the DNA TGTGCCAGCAGTTTCAGCCTAGCGGGATCACATTACGAGCAGTACTTC.

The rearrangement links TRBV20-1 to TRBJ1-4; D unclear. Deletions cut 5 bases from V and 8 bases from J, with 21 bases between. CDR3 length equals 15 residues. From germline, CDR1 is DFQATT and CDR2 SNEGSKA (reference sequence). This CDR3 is CSASEPPGSSEKLFF. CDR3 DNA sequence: TGCAGTGCTTCCGAACCCCCGGGCTCGTCCGAAAAACTGTTTTTT.

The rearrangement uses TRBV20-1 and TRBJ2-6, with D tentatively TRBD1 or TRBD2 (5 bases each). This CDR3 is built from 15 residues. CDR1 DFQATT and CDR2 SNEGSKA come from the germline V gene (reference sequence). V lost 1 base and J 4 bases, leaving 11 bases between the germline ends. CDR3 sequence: CSARGLGVGANVLTF. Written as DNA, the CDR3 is TGCAGTGCTAGAGGTCTGGGGGTCGGGGCCAACGTCCTGACTTTC.

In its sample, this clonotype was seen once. The CDR3 DNA sequence: TGTGCCAGCAGTGGCGGACTAGGGTTGACCCAGTACTTC. Amino acid sequence: CASSGGLGLTQYF. V usage is TRBV25-1 and J usage is TRBJ2-5; TRBD2 matches 7 bases. J was trimmed by 7 bases and V by 4 bases; bases with no gene match: 6. CDR1 and CDR2 from the germline V gene are MGHDK and SYGVNS. The CDR3 covers 13 residues.